The rows below give T cell receptor beta chains drawn from one sample of a study of blood T cell repertoires in COVID-19. The method was immunoSEQ multiplex PCR; TCRdb's version includes in-frame clones alone and lacks a portion of them. In the table there are hundreds of thousands of clones, around 90% of which are singletons. The sequencing sample was made of PBMCs or T cells enriched from blood (not recorded which). The source is a woman between 18 and 30 years old with acute COVID-19. Each CDR3 is given with its conserved first and last residue. The order of the fields is J gene, clone size, V gene, D gene, CDR3 protein, CDR3 DNA. The D gene is left open where the match is weak. Size is stated for part of the rows, as once, few or many counts, or as a class when the clone is expanded.

TRBJ2-1 | - | TRBV7-9 | TRBD2 | CASSRAGWAYNEQFF | TGTGCCAGCAGCCGAGCGGGATGGGCCTACAATGAGCAGTTCTTC
TRBJ2-1 | - | TRBV5-6 | TRBD2 | CASSPTGTSGRATEQFF | TGTGCCAGCAGCCCCACCGGGACTAGCGGGAGGGCCACTGAGCAGTTCTTC
TRBJ2-5 | - | TRBV11-2 | TRBD2 | CASSSPLLAGGPKETQYF | TGTGCCAGCAGCTCCCCACTACTAGCGGGAGGGCCTAAGGAGACCCAGTACTTC
TRBJ2-7 | few | TRBV6-4 | TRBD2 | CASSEHGGGSYEQYF | TGTGCCAGCAGTGAGCACGGGGGGGGCTCCTACGAGCAGTACTTC
TRBJ2-1 | - | TRBV5-1 | TRBD1 | CASSLAGTEHNEQFF | TGCGCCAGCAGCTTGGCCGGGACAGAACACAATGAGCAGTTCTTC
TRBJ2-2 | - | TRBV6-5 | TRBD1 | CASSYSRTGASGELFF | TGTGCCAGCAGTTACTCCAGGACAGGGGCGTCCGGGGAGCTGTTTTTT
TRBJ2-7 | - | TRBV5-1 | TRBD2 | CASRWLADAYEQYF | TGCGCCAGCAGGTGGCTAGCGGACGCCTACGAGCAGTACTTC
TRBJ2-1 | - | TRBV19 | TRBD1 | CASKPIGQGFFGEQFF | TGTGCCAGCAAACCAATAGGACAGGGCTTTTTTGGTGAGCAGTTCTTC
TRBJ2-1 | once | TRBV24-1 | TRBD2 | CATSDPTSGRGYNEQFF | TGTGCCACCAGTGACCCGACTAGCGGGAGGGGATACAATGAGCAGTTCTTC
TRBJ1-2 | once | TRBV27 | TRBD1 | CASKRGQGTHGYTF | TGTGCCAGCAAAAGGGGACAGGGGACCCATGGCTACACCTTC
TRBJ2-7 | - | TRBV24-1 | TRBD2 | CATSERAGARGEQYF | TGTGCCACCAGTGAAAGAGCGGGAGCCCGGGGAGAGCAGTACTTC
TRBJ2-2 | - | TRBV6-5 | - | CASSISGNTGELFF | TGTGCCAGCAGTATTAGCGGAAACACCGGGGAGCTGTTTTTT
TRBJ1-2 | - | TRBV27 | - | CASSTRGRTPRNYTF | TGTGCCAGCAGTACAAGGGGTCGGACGCCTAGAAACTACACCTTC
TRBJ2-3 | - | TRBV27 | - | CASSRAGTDTQYF | TGTGCCAGCAGCAGGGCCGGCACAGATACGCAGTATTTT
TRBJ2-5 | - | TRBV7-3 | - | CASSSSGGETQYF | TGTGCCAGCAGCTCCTCGGGTGGGGAGACCCAGTACTTC
TRBJ1-2 | - | TRBV18 | TRBD1 | CASSQGQGYGYTF | TGTGCCAGCTCACAAGGACAGGGCTATGGCTACACCTTC
TRBJ2-1 | - | TRBV18 | TRBD2 | CASSPTRESAYNEQFF | TGTGCCAGCTCACCTACGCGGGAGTCGGCGTACAATGAGCAGTTCTTC
TRBJ2-3 | - | TRBV27 | TRBD2 | CASSSSSGRGTDTQYF | TGTGCCAGCAGTTCGTCTAGCGGGAGGGGCACAGATACGCAGTATTTT
TRBJ1-2 | - | TRBV7-2 | TRBD1 | CASSQADRVVRRDYGYTF | TGTGCCAGCAGCCAAGCCGACAGGGTCGTAAGAAGAGACTATGGCTACACCTTC
TRBJ2-1 | - | TRBV10-3 | TRBD2 | CAISESMTGGPGNEQFF | TGTGCCATCAGTGAGTCGATGACGGGAGGGCCGGGGAATGAGCAGTTCTTC
TRBJ2-1 | - | TRBV28 | TRBD2 | CASTDPGLAGVGNEQFF | TGTGCCAGCACGGATCCGGGACTAGCGGGAGTAGGGAATGAGCAGTTCTTC
TRBJ2-7 | once | TRBV28 | TRBD2 | CASSPSGRAPEQYF | TGTGCCAGCAGCCCCAGCGGGAGGGCCCCCGAGCAGTACTTC
TRBJ1-5 | - | TRBV7-9 | TRBD1 | CASSLGGQGTGNQPQHF | TGTGCCAGCAGCTTAGGTGGACAGGGTACCGGCAATCAGCCCCAGCATTTT
TRBJ2-1 | - | TRBV2 | TRBD2 | CASSEEAGAYNEQFF | TGTGCCAGCAGTGAGGAAGCGGGAGCCTACAATGAGCAGTTCTTC
TRBJ2-2 | - | TRBV27 | - | CASYGAVGGELFF | TGTGCCAGCTACGGAGCTGTTGGCGGGGAGCTGTTTTTT
TRBJ1-4 | few | TRBV7-2 | TRBD1 | CASSHPDRASEKLFF | TGTGCCAGCAGCCACCCGGACAGGGCCTCTGAAAAACTGTTTTTT
TRBJ1-6 | - | TRBV11-2 | TRBD1 | CASKQGTDYYNSPLHF | TGTGCCAGCAAGCAGGGGACAGATTATTATAATTCACCCCTCCACTTT
TRBJ2-7 | - | TRBV5-1 | TRBD1 | CASSSLGQLLDEQYF | TGCGCCAGCAGCTCGCTGGGACAGCTTCTAGACGAGCAGTACTTC
TRBJ1-6 | - | TRBV27 | - | CASSLIGSPLHF | TGTGCCAGCAGTTTAATCGGTTCACCCCTCCACTTT
TRBJ2-2 | - | TRBV6-5 | - | CASSYEAGTGELFF | TGTGCCAGCAGTTACGAGGCTGGCACCGGGGAGCTGTTTTTT
TRBJ1-2 | - | TRBV6-5 | - | CASAKGKTSSYTF | TGTGCCAGCGCCAAGGGGAAAACTTCTAGCTACACCTTC
TRBJ1-1 | - | TRBV4-1 | - | CASSLDNGGSEAFF | TGCGCCAGCAGTTTAGATAACGGCGGTTCTGAAGCTTTCTTT
TRBJ2-7 | - | TRBV6-6 | TRBD2 | CASSFGGGTAYEQYF | TGTGCCAGCAGTTTCGGGGGGGGCACAGCCTACGAGCAGTACTTC
TRBJ2-5 | - | TRBV18 | TRBD1 | CASATGTGSSETQYF | TGTGCCAGCGCAACCGGGACAGGGTCGTCAGAGACCCAGTACTTC
TRBJ1-1 | - | TRBV21-1 | - | CASSKEEGNTEAFF | TGTGCCAGCAGCAAAGAGGAGGGGAACACTGAAGCTTTCTTT
TRBJ1-3 | - | TRBV2 | - | CASQTGYSGNTIYF | TGTGCCAGCCAGACAGGATACTCTGGAAACACCATATATTTT
TRBJ1-2 | - | TRBV6-1 | - | CASSEAATHRGYTF | TGTGCCAGCAGTGAAGCAGCGACGCATAGAGGCTACACCTTC
TRBJ2-7 | - | TRBV30 | - | CAWSGDYEQYF | TGTGCCTGGAGCGGGGACTACGAGCAGTACTTC
TRBJ1-4 | - | TRBV3-1/TRBV3-2 | TRBD1 | CASSQGQGAFIGEKLFF | TGTGCCAGCAGCCAAGGACAGGGGGCTTTCATTGGTGAAAAACTGTTTTTT
TRBJ2-1 | - | TRBV11-2 | TRBD2 | CASSLVETSGSNEQFF | TGTGCCAGCAGCTTAGTTGAGACTAGCGGGAGCAATGAGCAGTTCTTC
TRBJ2-3 | - | TRBV5-1 | TRBD1 | CASSPAGGTGTDTQYF | TGCGCCAGCAGCCCCGCAGGGGGAACTGGCACAGATACGCAGTATTTT
TRBJ1-1 | - | TRBV18 | - | CASSPETGADEAFF | TGTGCCAGCTCACCAGAGACAGGCGCTGATGAAGCTTTCTTT
TRBJ2-7 | few | TRBV29-1 | TRBD2 | CSVEGGGLGYEQYF | TGCAGCGTTGAAGGGGGAGGGTTGGGCTACGAGCAGTACTTC
TRBJ1-1 | - | TRBV5-8 | TRBD1 | CASSLAPTGFTEAFF | TGTGCCAGCAGCTTAGCCCCGACAGGGTTCACTGAAGCTTTCTTT